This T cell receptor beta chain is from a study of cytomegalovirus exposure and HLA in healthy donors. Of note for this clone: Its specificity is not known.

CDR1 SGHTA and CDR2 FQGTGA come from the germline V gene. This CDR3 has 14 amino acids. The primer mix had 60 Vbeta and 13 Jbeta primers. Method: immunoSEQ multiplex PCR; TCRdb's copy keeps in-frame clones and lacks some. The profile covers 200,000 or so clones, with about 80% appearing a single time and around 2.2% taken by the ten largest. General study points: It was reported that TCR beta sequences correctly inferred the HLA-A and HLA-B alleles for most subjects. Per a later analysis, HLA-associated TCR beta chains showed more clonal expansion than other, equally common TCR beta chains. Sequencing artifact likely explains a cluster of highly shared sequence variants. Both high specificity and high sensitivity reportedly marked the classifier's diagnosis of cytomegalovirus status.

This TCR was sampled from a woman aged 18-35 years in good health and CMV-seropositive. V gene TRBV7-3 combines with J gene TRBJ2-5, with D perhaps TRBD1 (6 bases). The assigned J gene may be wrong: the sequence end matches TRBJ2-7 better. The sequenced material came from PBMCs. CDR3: CASSLQGRGDEQYF. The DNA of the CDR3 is TGTGCCAGCAGCTTACAGGGGCGAGGGGACGAGCAGTACTTC.